The 10 T cell receptor beta chains below come from one sample, sequenced in a study of human T cells and chemical hapten exposure. One entry per CDR3 protein results from TCRdb running MiXCR on the RACE reads. This sample has 99,000 or so distinct CDR3 sequences, with 10% to 12% found just once. The sample's time point: pre-sensitization, week 0. As for treatment: therapeutic diphenylcyclopropenone sensitization with weekly scalp DPC. The sequences come from whole blood, collected in connection with sensitization to the hapten diphenylcyclopropenone (DPC). The receptors shown here come from a woman aged 60-75 years with alopecia areata. Some clones in this sample may be carry-over from other donors' samples.

The chain links TRBV20-1 to TRBJ1-5; D unresolved. The length of the CDR3 is 15 residues. Germline V lookup: CDR1 DFQATT, CDR2 SNEGSKA (reference sequence). V lost 6 bases and J 0 bases, leaving 15 bases between the germline ends. The CDR3 coding sequence is TGCAGTGCAACCCCTAACACGAATAGCAATCAGCCCCAGCATTTT. This gives the protein CSATPNTNSNQPQHF.

This clonotype showed up just a few times. CDR3 bases: TGTGCCATCGCTGGCGGGGGCGCCAACTCCTACAATGAGCAGTTCTTC. It specifies CAIAGGGANSYNEQFF. This rearrangement joins TRBV10-3 to TRBJ2-1; a possible D gene is TRBD2 (7 bases). Trimming took off 8 bases at V and 0 bases at J, with 17 bases between the two ends. Per germline, CDR1 ENHRY and CDR2 SYGVKD. The CDR3 sequence is 16 residues long.

This sequence joins TRBV6-5 and TRBJ2-3; 10 bases fit TRBD1. V lost 6 bases, J lost 3 bases, and 6 bases stayed unmatched. The germline V gene encodes CDR1 MNHEY and CDR2 SVGAGI. The CDR3 extends over 15 amino acids. The CDR3 coding sequence is TGTGCCAGCAGAAGACAGGGGGCGGAGACAGATACGCAGTATTTT. Amino acid sequence: CASRRQGAETDTQYF.

This clonotype has a count of ten or more. The chain uses TRBV3-1 and TRBJ2-1; 12 bases align to TRBD2. Germline V CDR1 and CDR2: LGHDT, YNNKEL (reference sequence). CDR3 length: 18 amino acids. J was trimmed by 3 bases and V by 1 base; bases with no gene match: 7. For the CDR3, the DNA is TGTGCCAGCAGCCAAGTGTGGTGGACTAGCGGGGACTACAATGAGCAGTTCTTC. Its protein is CASSQVWWTSGDYNEQFF.

This clonotype has more than one count but fewer than ten. The gene calls are TRBV6-6 and TRBJ1-4, with no clear D. The CDR3 sequence is 17 residues long. The V gene lost 0 bases and the J gene lost 2 bases, with 13 bases spanning the gap. Germline V gene data show CDR1 as MNHNY and CDR2 as SVGAGI (reference sequence). CDR3 region: CASSYSFGDGTNEKLFF. CDR3 nucleotides: TGTGCCAGCAGTTACTCATTCGGGGATGGGACTAATGAAAAACTGTTTTTT.

This clonotype was picked up many times. The rearrangement uses TRBV29-1 and TRBJ2-7; 10 nucleotides agree with TRBD2. With 4 bases clipped from V and 6 bases from J, the junction kept 6 bases outside the gene matches. The CDR3 has 13 amino acids. CDR1 SQVTM and CDR2 ANQGSEA come from the germline V gene. The CDR3 sequence is CSVGTSGVSEQYF. CDR3 nucleotide sequence: TGCAGCGTTGGGACTAGCGGCGTATCCGAGCAGTACTTC.

In this sample, this clonotype turned up many times. The rearrangement joins TRBV10-3 to TRBJ2-3, with 16 bases matching TRBD2. The germline V gene encodes CDR1 ENHRY and CDR2 SYGVKD. This CDR3 contains 18 residues. Trimming cost V 9 bases and J 3 bases; bases outside gene matches: 12. As DNA, the CDR3 is TGTGCCATATCGCTTGGGACTAGCGGGGGGGGCCCAACAGATACGCAGTATTTT. Protein sequence: CAISLGTSGGGPTDTQYF.

This clonotype was observed a handful of times. At one of its ends the junction is not consistent with the germline gene, which may arise from a read error. The chain carries TRBV20-1 and TRBJ2-1, with 14 bases aligning to TRBD2. The CDR3 extends over 16 amino acids. Germline lookup yields CDR1 DFQATT and CDR2 SNEGSKA (reference sequence). The CDR3 DNA reads as TGCCGTGCGGAACGACTAGCGGGGGGGAGCTACAATGAGCAGTTCTTC. Encoded protein: CRAERLAGGSYNEQFF.

Many counts were recorded for this clonotype. The rearrangement joins TRBV24-1 to TRBJ2-3; D ambiguous. Trimming pared 7 bases from V and 0 bases from J, leaving 7 bases between. The CDR3 spans 13 residues. Germline V gene data show CDR1 as KGHDR and CDR2 as SFDVKD. CDR3 in DNA: TGTGCCACCAGCCAGCAGAGCACAGATACGCAGTATTTT. It codes for CATSQQSTDTQYF.

This clonotype was found many times. CDR3 coding DNA: TGTGCCATCAGCCCCGGGCCGTGGGGCACTGAAGCTTTCTTT. It specifies CAISPGPWGTEAFF. The chain employs TRBV10-3 and TRBJ1-1; D call uncertain. Trimming took off 6 bases at V and 4 bases at J, with 15 bases between the two ends. The CDR3 spans 14 residues. Germline V gives CDR1 ENHRY, CDR2 SYGVKD.